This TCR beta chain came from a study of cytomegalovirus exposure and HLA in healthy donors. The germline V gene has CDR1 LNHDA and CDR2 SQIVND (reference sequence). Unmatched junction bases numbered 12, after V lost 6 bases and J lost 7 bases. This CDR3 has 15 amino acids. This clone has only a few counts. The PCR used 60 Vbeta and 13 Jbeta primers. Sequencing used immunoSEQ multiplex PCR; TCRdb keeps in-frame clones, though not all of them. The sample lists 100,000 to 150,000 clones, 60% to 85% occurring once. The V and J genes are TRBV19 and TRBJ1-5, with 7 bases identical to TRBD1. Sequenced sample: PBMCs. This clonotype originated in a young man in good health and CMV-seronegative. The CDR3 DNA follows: TGTGCCAGTAGGTTGGAAGACAGGGAACGACAGCCCCAGCATTTT. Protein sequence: CASRLEDRERQPQHF.